The 23 T cell receptor beta chains in this list originate from one sample, sequenced in a study of blood T cell repertoires in COVID-19. Only in-frame clones appear in the TCRdb table, and some are missing; sequencing was by immunoSEQ multiplex PCR. The sample lists about 310,000 clones, 89% occurring once. The sequencing input was PBMCs or T cells enriched from blood (not recorded which). Receptors were obtained from a man aged 55 to 70 who had recovered from COVID-19.

This sequence joins TRBV5-4 and TRBJ2-7, with 13 bases matching TRBD2. The CDR3 is 17 amino acids. V was pared by 4 bases and J by 6 bases, with 13 bases of the junction left unmatched. Per germline, CDR1 SGHNT and CDR2 YYREEE (reference sequence). The CDR3 sequence is CASSPGLAGELRGEQYF. The DNA of the CDR3 is TGTGCCAGCAGCCCCGGACTAGCGGGAGAGCTGAGGGGCGAGCAGTACTTC.

Only a few counts were recorded for this clone. J is TRBJ2-1 and V is TRBV6-4; TRBD2 matches at 16 bases. V dropped 3 bases and J dropped 6; count of bases not matched to a gene: 2. The CDR3 extends over 16 amino acids. In germline, CDR1 is MRHNA, CDR2 SNTAGT. Written as DNA, the CDR3 is TGTGCCAGCAGTGATGGGACTAGCGGGAGGGTCAATGAGCAGTTCTTC. It specifies CASSDGTSGRVNEQFF.

This clone was found once. CDR3 amino acids: CASSIAIAGGRETQYF. CDR3 DNA sequence: TGTGCCAGCAGCATTGCCATAGCGGGAGGAAGGGAGACCCAGTACTTC. J is TRBJ2-5 and V is TRBV28, with TRBD2 identical over 10 bases. J lost 5 bases, V lost 6 bases, and 12 bases had no gene match. The CDR3 has 16 residues. Germline loops: CDR1 MDHEN, CDR2 SYDVKM.

The genes are TRBV5-6 and TRBJ1-2, with D perhaps matching TRBD1 (5 bases). Germline V gives CDR1 SGHDT, CDR2 YYEEEE. V lost 4 bases and J lost 1, with 5 bases in between. This CDR3 is built from 12 residues. The CDR3 region is CASSQGNYGYTF. For the CDR3, the DNA is TGTGCCAGCAGCCAGGGTAACTATGGCTACACCTTC.

The chain has TRBV18 and TRBJ1-5, with 8 bases identical to TRBD1. In germline, CDR1 is KGHSH, CDR2 LQKENI. J gave up 5 bases and V 8 bases, and 5 bases lay outside the gene matches. CDR3 size: 13 residues. DNA of the CDR3: TGTGCCAGCCGCGGACAGGGAGATCAGCCCCAGCATTTT. It yields the protein CASRGQGDQPQHF. The full variable domain, rest sourced from reference TRBV18 and TRBJ1-5, is NAGVMQNPRHLVRRRGQEARLRCSPMKGHSHVYWYRQLPEEGLKFMVYLQKENIIDESGMPKERFSAEFPKEGPSILRIQQVVRGDSAAYFCASRGQGDQPQHFGDGTRLSIL.

The chain couples TRBV6-1 to TRBJ2-3, with TRBD2 as a possible D gene (5 bases). This CDR3 is built from 15 residues. Germline lookup yields CDR1 MNHNS and CDR2 SASEGT. Trimming removed 0 bases from V and 2 bases from J, with 9 bases in between. The CDR3 bases are TGTGCCAGCAGTGAAGCGCCTAGCTACACAGATACGCAGTATTTT. Translating it yields CASSEAPSYTDTQYF.

This clone has just one count. This chain uses TRBV2 with TRBJ1-4; 7 nucleotides align to TRBD1. The CDR3 runs to 13 residues. V lost 4 bases to trimming and J lost 7 bases; unmatched junction nucleotides: 3. CDR1 SNHLY and CDR2 FYNNEI come from the germline V gene. As DNA, the CDR3 is TGTGCCAGCAGTGGGGACAGCCTTGAAAAACTGTTTTTT. It codes for CASSGDSLEKLFF.

The rearrangement uses TRBV5-4 and TRBJ2-7; TRBD2 matches 8 bases. J lost 0 bases, V lost 4 bases, and 3 bases had no gene match. Germline-derived CDR1 and CDR2 are SGHNT and YYREEE (reference sequence). The CDR3 extends over 14 amino acids. CDR3 sequence reads: CASSRSGNSYEQYF. The CDR3 DNA reads TGTGCCAGCAGCCGTAGCGGGAACTCCTACGAGCAGTACTTC.

The chain carries TRBV11-2 and TRBJ2-3, with D possibly matching TRBD2 (5 bases). The CDR3 loop spans 17 amino acids. Germline CDR1 reads SGHAT; CDR2 reads FQNNGV. Trimming took 4 bases from V and 2 from J, leaving 19 bases between them. The DNA for the CDR3 is TGTGCCAGCAGCTCCTACCGGGGAGCGGAGTACACAGATACGCAGTATTTT. Translating gives CASSSYRGAEYTDTQYF.

J is TRBJ1-3 and V is TRBV6-5, with D perhaps TRBD1 (6 bases). From germline, CDR1 is MNHEY and CDR2 SVGAGI. The ends were cut back, 6 bases at V and 3 bases at J, with 9 bases in the middle. CDR3 length: 13 amino acids. The CDR3, as DNA: TGTGCCAGCAGGGGACAAGATGGAAACACCATATATTTT. Protein sequence: CASRGQDGNTIYF.

This chain connects TRBV20-1 to TRBJ2-7; TRBD2 aligns across 10 bases. This CDR3 has 14 residues. The germline V gene has CDR1 DFQATT and CDR2 SNEGSKA (reference sequence). V trimming: 3 bases; J trimming: 3 bases; junction bases outside the gene matches: 5. Here the CDR3 DNA reads TGCAGTGCTAGTCGGGCTAGCGGGAGCTACGAGCAGTACTTC. This translates into CSASRASGSYEQYF.

This clone was counted a single time. The rearrangement links TRBV3-1 (or the pseudogene TRBV3-2) to TRBJ2-5, with D perhaps matching TRBD1 (6 bases). Germline CDR1 LGHDT, CDR2 YNNKEL (reference sequence). V was clipped by 4 bases and J by 4 bases, with 13 bases between them. This CDR3 has 14 amino acids. CDR3 sequence: CASSPGQRGETQYF. The CDR3 bases are TGTGCCAGCAGCCCCGGACAGCGAGGAGAGACCCAGTACTTC.

This clone showed up just once. The chain links TRBV27 to TRBJ1-6; 7 bases match TRBD1. The CDR3 is made up of 17 amino acids. Germline-derived CDR1 and CDR2 are MNHEY and SMNVEV (reference sequence). V dropped 5 bases and J dropped 8; count of bases not matched to a gene: 15. The CDR3 protein is CASSNWDSPGMDSPLHF. The CDR3, as DNA: TGTGCCAGCAGTAACTGGGACAGTCCGGGGATGGATTCACCCCTCCACTTT.

A single count supports this clone. The junction departs from the called germline gene at one end, perhaps through a read error. The rearrangement joins TRBV28 to TRBJ1-1, with 9 bases matching TRBD1. The germline V gene encodes CDR1 MDHEN and CDR2 SYDVKM. This CDR3 comprises 16 residues. In DNA, the CDR3 is TGTGCCAGCAGTTTATTAGGAGGGACAGGGAACGCTGAAGCTTTCTTT. Its protein is CASSLLGGTGNAEAFF.

V is TRBV5-1 and J is TRBJ2-1; 8 bases agree with TRBD2. Germline CDR1 reads SGHRS; CDR2 reads YFSETQ. The CDR3 has 15 amino acids. V lost 4 bases, J lost 4 bases, and 7 bases stayed unmatched. CDR3 protein: CASSTGGGPYNEQFF. CDR3 nucleotide sequence: TGCGCCAGCAGCACGGGAGGGGGACCATACAATGAGCAGTTCTTC. Supplemented by reference TRBV5-1 and TRBJ2-1, the full variable domain reads KAGVTQTPRYLIKTRGQQVTLSCSPISGHRSVSWYQQTPGQGLQFLFEYFSETQRNKGNFPGRFSGRQFSNSRSEMNVSTLELGDSALYLCASSTGGGPYNEQFFGPGTRLTVL.

CDR3 loop: CASSLGGAGFYNEQFF. CDR3 DNA sequence: TGCGCCAGCAGCTTGGGGGGAGCGGGATTCTACAATGAGCAGTTCTTC. V usage is TRBV5-1 and J usage is TRBJ2-1, with 7 positions matching TRBD2. Trimming at V came to 0 bases and at J to 3 bases, leaving 6 bases not matched to a gene. The germline V gene encodes CDR1 SGHRS and CDR2 YFSETQ. The CDR3 totals 16 residues.

V is TRBV7-2 and J is TRBJ1-5, with D possibly TRBD1 on 5 matching bases. This CDR3 contains 13 residues. V shed 4 bases and J shed 6 bases, with 10 bases lying between them. CDR1 is SGHTA and CDR2 is FQGNSA in the germline V gene. CDR3 in amino acids: CASSSSGVQPQHF. The CDR3 DNA follows: TGTGCCAGCAGCTCTTCGGGGGTTCAGCCCCAGCATTTT. The whole variable domain, remainder taken from reference TRBV7-2 and TRBJ1-5, is GAGVSQSPSNKVTEKGKDVELRCDPISGHTALYWYRQSLGQGLEFLIYFQGNSAPDKSGLPSDRFSAERTGGSVSTLTIQRTQQEDSAVYLCASSSSGVQPQHFGDGTRLSIL.

This clone was seen just once. This chain joins TRBV24-1 and TRBJ2-3, with TRBD2 identical over 13 bases. This CDR3 spans 16 amino acids. J was trimmed by 5 bases and V by 4 bases; bases with no gene match: 5. Looked up from germline, CDR1 is KGHDR and CDR2 is SFDVKD. The CDR3 loop is CATSEAGTSGIDTQYF. The DNA of the CDR3 is TGTGCCACCAGTGAAGCCGGGACTAGCGGGATAGATACGCAGTATTTT.

The V gene is TRBV27, the J gene TRBJ2-7; 7 nucleotides line up with TRBD2. This CDR3 has 16 amino acids. The trim removed 5 bases at V and 1 base at J, leaving 11 bases unmatched. Per the germline V gene, CDR1 is MNHEY and CDR2 is SMNVEV (reference sequence). CDR3 nucleotides: TGTGCCAGCAGTCTAACCAGCGGGACCCTTTCCTACGAGCAGTACTTC. Its translation: CASSLTSGTLSYEQYF.

The chain combines TRBV2 with TRBJ2-4; 8 bases match TRBD2. Trimming took 4 bases from V and 8 from J; bases not matched to a gene: 4. The CDR3 totals 13 residues. The germline V gene has CDR1 SNHLY and CDR2 FYNNEI. The CDR3 DNA sequence: TGTGCCAGCAGTGGATCGGGAGGGGACATTCAGTACTTC. Residues: CASSGSGGDIQYF.

CDR3 in amino acids: CASSLTGSSTDTQYF. CDR3 coding DNA: TGTGCCAGCAGTTTAACCGGTAGTAGCACAGATACGCAGTATTTT. This rearrangement joins TRBV7-9 to TRBJ2-3; D not resolved. The CDR3 spans 15 residues. Deletions cut 6 bases from V and 0 bases from J, with 13 bases between. The V gene's germline CDR1 is SEHNR and CDR2 FQNEAQ (reference sequence).

This clone was found once. V gene TRBV19 combines with J gene TRBJ2-1; D might be TRBD1 (6 bases). The length of the CDR3 is 11 residues. Between the trimmed V and J ends, which lost 7 bases and 9 bases, there was a span of 10 bases. Germline V gene lookup returns CDR1 LNHDA and CDR2 SQIVND (reference sequence). CDR3 protein: CASNRAGEQFF. In nucleotides, the CDR3 is TGTGCCAGTAACAGGGCCGGTGAGCAGTTCTTC.

The chain recombines TRBV28 with TRBJ1-3; a weak D match, TRBD1 (6 bases). The CDR3 consists of 15 residues. The germline gives CDR1 MDHEN, CDR2 SYDVKM. The V gene lost 8 bases and the J gene lost 0 bases, with 14 bases spanning the gap. The CDR3 spells CASVDRSSSGNTIYF. CDR3 DNA: TGTGCCAGCGTAGACAGGTCCTCCTCTGGAAACACCATATATTTT.